Listed below are T cell receptor beta chains from one sample, sequenced in a study of T cells in tumors after PD-1 blockade. The data were produced by immunoSEQ multiplex PCR, yet TCRdb's version contains in-frame clones alone and is incomplete. The sample carries about 20,000 clones, around 80% recorded once. The source material was PBMCs, sampled before anti-PD-1 treatment. Receptors originate from a human donor with basal cell carcinoma. The CDR3 runs from the conserved cysteine through the conserved F or W. D genes are given only for firm matches. A row's size may be missing; if present it is once, few, many or a size class.

>.|TRBJ1-1|TRBV18|13|.
CASSPGTSPEAFF
TGTGCCAGCTCACCTGGGACATCCCCTGAAGCTTTCTTT
>.|TRBJ2-2|TRBV13|19|.
CASSLGVGHTQSNTGELFF
TGTGCCAGCAGCTTAGGGGTGGGACACACACAATCGAACACCGGGGAGCTGTTTTTT
>.|TRBJ1-2|TRBV3-1/TRBV3-2|13|.
CASSQAKADGYTF
TGTGCCAGCAGCCAAGCGAAGGCCGATGGCTACACCTTC
>TRBD2|TRBJ2-1|TRBV2|19|few
CARCYGGAGEGSSYNEQFF
TGTGCCCGCTGTTACGGGGGGGCGGGGGAGGGGAGCTCCTACAATGAGCAGTTCTTC
>TRBD1|TRBJ1-6|TRBV5-1|16|few
CASSQGTGTYNSPLHF
TGCGCCAGCAGCCAAGGGACAGGCACCTATAATTCACCCCTCCACTTT
>TRBD1|TRBJ1-3|TRBV18|16|.
CASSPGTGGTGNTIYF
TGTGCCAGCTCACCTGGGACAGGGGGTACTGGAAACACCATATATTTT
>.|TRBJ2-3|TRBV5-5|16|large
CASSLLGRGTTDTQYF
TGTGCCAGCAGCTTATTGGGAAGGGGGACCACAGATACGCAGTATTTT
>TRBD1|TRBJ1-5|TRBV6-1|18|.
CASSDFGTGDLASQPQHF
TGTGCCAGCAGTGACTTCGGGACAGGGGATCTAGCAAGTCAGCCCCAGCATTTT
>.|TRBJ1-3|TRBV18|14|.
CASSTRGLGNTIYF
TGTGCCAGCTCCACCAGGGGCCTAGGAAACACCATATATTTT
>.|TRBJ2-5|TRBV14|15|few
CASSQDRWKEETQYF
TGTGCCAGCAGCCAAGATCGATGGAAGGAAGAGACCCAGTACTTC
>.|TRBJ2-4|TRBV5-1|16|.
CASSPDTRLAKNIQYF
TGCGCCAGCAGCCCAGACACCCGACTAGCCAAAAACATTCAGTACTTC
>.|TRBJ1-5|TRBV29-1|15|.
CSVERLGESNQPQHF
TGCAGCGTTGAGCGTCTAGGGGAGAGCAATCAGCCCCAGCATTTT
>.|TRBJ2-2|TRBV10-3|12|.
CATSDVAGELFF
TGTGCCACGTCAGACGTGGCCGGGGAGCTGTTTTTT
>TRBD1|TRBJ1-2|TRBV5-4|16|.
CASSSDRGGLNYGYTF
TGTGCCAGCAGCTCGGACAGGGGGGGCCTTAACTATGGCTACACCTTC
>.|TRBJ2-4|TRBV11-1|13|.
CASSHPPKNIQYF
TGTGCCAGCAGCCACCCCCCCAAAAACATTCAGTACTTC
>.|TRBJ2-5|TRBV5-1|14|.
CASSLGGYQETQYF
TGCGCCAGCAGCCTTGGTGGTTACCAAGAGACCCAGTACTTC
>.|TRBJ1-2|TRBV28|12|.
CATTGDNYGYTF
TGTGCCACCACAGGCGATAACTATGGCTACACCTTC
>TRBD2|TRBJ2-3|TRBV19|17|.
CASSPYPSGGGPDTQYF
TGTGCCAGTAGTCCCTACCCTAGCGGGGGGGGTCCAGATACGCAGTATTTT
>TRBD1|TRBJ2-7|TRBV5-7|19|.
CASTDLMAHRDRGTYEQYF
TGTGCCAGCACCGACCTTATGGCGCACCGGGACAGGGGGACCTACGAGCAGTACTTC
>TRBD1|TRBJ2-5|TRBV6-5|15|.
CASRRTGGDQETQYF
TGTGCCAGCAGGAGGACAGGGGGCGATCAAGAGACCCAGTACTTC
>TRBD2|TRBJ2-7|TRBV28|14|.
CASIREGQGHEQYF
TGTGCCAGCATTAGGGAGGGGCAGGGCCACGAGCAGTACTTC
>.|TRBJ1-5|TRBV28|14|.
CASSPLGSPQPQHF
TGTGCCAGCAGCCCGCTCGGGTCACCTCAGCCCCAGCATTTT
>.|TRBJ1-2|TRBV2|14|.
CASSENMQNYGYTF
TGTGCCAGCAGTGAAAATATGCAGAACTATGGCTACACCTTC
>TRBD1|TRBJ2-3|TRBV27|15|.
CASREQGAYGDTQYF
TGTGCCAGCAGGGAACAGGGGGCTTACGGAGATACGCAGTATTTT
>.|TRBJ1-2|TRBV12-3/TRBV12-4|13|once
CASGHAGGYGYTF
TGTGCCAGCGGACATGCCGGCGGCTATGGCTACACCTTC
>.|TRBJ1-2|TRBV6-5|15|.
CASNSQTGSVDGYTF
TGTGCCAGCAATTCCCAGACAGGATCGGTAGATGGCTACACCTTC
>TRBD1|TRBJ1-5|TRBV12-3/TRBV12-4|13|few
CASSTQGDQPQHF
TGTGCCAGCAGTACTCAGGGGGATCAGCCCCAGCATTTT
>TRBD1|TRBJ1-3|TRBV28|19|.
CASSPNTGQGAGTGNTIYF
TGTGCCAGCAGTCCGAACACAGGACAGGGGGCAGGGACTGGAAACACCATATATTTT
>.|TRBJ1-1|TRBV7-2|15|.
CASSVRDPSNTEAFF
TGTGCCAGCAGCGTCCGGGACCCTTCAAACACTGAAGCTTTCTTT
>.|TRBJ1-1|TRBV29-1|12|.
CSVDDANTEAFF
TGCAGCGTTGACGACGCGAACACTGAAGCTTTCTTT
>.|TRBJ1-5|TRBV2|16|.
CASSEANPGQHQPQHF
TGTGCCAGCAGTGAAGCAAACCCCGGACAGCATCAGCCCCAGCATTTT
>.|TRBJ2-1|TRBV11-3|13|.
CASSTNRIAEQFF
TGTGCCAGCAGCACCAACAGGATCGCTGAGCAGTTCTTC
>.|TRBJ1-2|TRBV28|13|.
CTVGRARRDGYTF
TGTACCGTGGGTCGGGCACGCCGCGATGGCTACACCTTC